These 20 T cell receptor beta chains were all obtained from the same sample, sequenced in a study of cytomegalovirus exposure and HLA in healthy donors. PCR employed 60 Vbeta and 13 Jbeta primers. The data were produced by immunoSEQ multiplex PCR, yet TCRdb's version contains in-frame clones alone and is incomplete. The data hold 100,000 or so clones, with around 57% observed a single time. Sequencing was performed on PBMCs. These TCRs come from a human donor in good health.

V usage is TRBV6-5 and J usage is TRBJ2-7; 9 bases fit TRBD1. CDR1 and CDR2 from the germline V gene are MNHEY and SVGAGI. V lost 1 base, J lost 4 bases, and 5 bases stayed unmatched. CDR3 length equals 15 residues. Here the CDR3 reads CASSYYPDRGYEQYF. CDR3 coding DNA: TGTGCCAGCAGTTACTACCCAGACAGGGGGTACGAGCAGTACTTC.

The chain combines TRBV5-4 with TRBJ2-2; no reliable D call. Per germline, CDR1 SGHNT and CDR2 YYREEE (reference sequence). The CDR3 is 14 amino acids. V gave up 0 bases and J gave up 1 base, with 4 bases separating them. The chain's CDR3 is CASSLAGNTGELFF. In DNA form, the CDR3 reads TGTGCCAGCAGCTTGGCGGGGAACACCGGGGAGCTGTTTTTT.

J is TRBJ1-5 and V is TRBV28; 9 positions agree with TRBD1. Germline CDR1 is MDHEN and CDR2 is SYDVKM. Germline trimming cut 5 bases from V and 2 bases from J; bases unmatched to any gene: 4. The CDR3 is made up of 15 amino acids. The chain's CDR3 is CASSPTGGGNQPQHF. CDR3 bases: TGTGCCAGCAGTCCCACAGGGGGCGGCAATCAGCCCCAGCATTTT.

The V call is TRBV4-1, the J call TRBJ1-4; 7 positions match TRBD1. Trimming took 0 bases from V and 11 from J; bases not matched to a gene: 9. Germline assignment: CDR1 MGHRA and CDR2 YSYEKL. The length of the CDR3 is 15 residues. The CDR3 bases are TGCGCCAGCAGCCAAGATAAGGTACAGGGGCCTAAACTGTTTTTT. This sequence encodes CASSQDKVQGPKLFF.

The chain combines TRBV5-8 with TRBJ2-7; weak D call: TRBD1 (6 bases). The CDR3 covers 15 residues. V was shortened by 0 bases and J by 3 bases, with 13 bases between the two germline ends. CDR1 and CDR2 (germline): SGHTS, YDEGEE. CDR3 nucleotide sequence: TGTGCCAGCAGCTTGGGTACAGGGACAAACTACGAGCAGTACTTC. Translating it yields CASSLGTGTNYEQYF.

The chain carries TRBV30 and TRBJ1-5; D call uncertain. V was shortened by 0 bases and J by 8 bases, with 14 bases between the two germline ends. Germline loops: CDR1 GTSNPN, CDR2 SVGIG (reference sequence). The CDR3 has 14 amino acids. In DNA form, the CDR3 reads TGTGCCTGGAGTGTCGGAGCCGGTATGGAGCCCCAGCATTTT. It specifies CAWSVGAGMEPQHF.

The genes are TRBV6-1 and TRBJ1-1; no reliable D call. Germline V gene sequence: CDR1 MNHNS, CDR2 SASEGT. V lost 6 bases, J lost 0 bases, and 8 bases lay in between. This CDR3 region has 13 residues. The CDR3 DNA is TGTGCCAGCAGAGATGCGGTGAACACTGAAGCTTTCTTT. This gives the protein CASRDAVNTEAFF.

The chain employs TRBV15 and TRBJ2-7; D is uncertain. V gave up 0 bases and J gave up 7 bases, with 13 bases separating them. Germline V CDR1 and CDR2: LNHNV, YYDKDF (reference sequence). The CDR3 runs 14 residues. In DNA form, the CDR3 reads TGTGCCACCAGCAGAGATGATCGGGTTATGGAGCAGTACTTC. Amino acid sequence: CATSRDDRVMEQYF.

The chain employs TRBV19 and TRBJ2-7; 7 bases are shared with TRBD1. The V and J ends lost 3 bases and 3 bases, in that order; junction bases with no gene match: 5. Germline V gene data show CDR1 as LNHDA and CDR2 as SQIVND (reference sequence). The CDR3 runs to 14 residues. The CDR3 nucleotides read TGTGCCAGTAGTATCACAGGGACAGACTACGAGCAGTACTTC. Its translation: CASSITGTDYEQYF.

The chain employs TRBV28 and TRBJ2-1; D might be TRBD1 (6 bases). Germline V gene data show CDR1 as MDHEN and CDR2 as SYDVKM. Trimming removed 3 bases at V and 7 bases at J, with 13 bases between. This CDR3 has 14 residues. CDR3 amino acids: CASSFSGDVNEQFF. Written as DNA, the CDR3 is TGTGCCAGCAGTTTTTCAGGGGATGTTAATGAGCAGTTCTTC.

The V call is TRBV7-8, the J call TRBJ2-7; maybe TRBD2 (5 bases). The CDR3 totals 11 residues. Germline V gene data show CDR1 as SGHVS and CDR2 as FQNEAQ. Trimming shortened V by 4 bases and J by 7 bases, and 8 bases separated the two germline ends. Here the CDR3 reads CASSSTREQYF. CDR3 bases: TGTGCCAGCAGCTCTACTAGGGAGCAGTACTTC.

The CDR3 DNA sequence: TGTGCCAGCAGCTCCTTGGGGGGACATCAGCCCCAGCATTTT. Translation gives CASSSLGGHQPQHF. The V gene is TRBV5-5, the J gene TRBJ1-5; a weak D match, TRBD1 (5 bases). Per germline, CDR1 SGHKS and CDR2 YYEKEE (reference sequence). CDR3 size: 14 residues. V lost 3 bases and J lost 5, with 12 bases in between.

This clone was recorded many times. The J gene is TRBJ2-7, the V gene TRBV4-1, with no clear D. Germline V gene lookup returns CDR1 MGHRA and CDR2 YSYEKL. The CDR3 totals 13 residues. Trimming stripped 0 bases from V and 10 bases from J, with 13 bases between. CDR3 residues: CASSQDPGLGQYF. The CDR3 nucleotides are TGCGCCAGCAGCCAAGATCCAGGTCTCGGTCAGTACTTC.

This clone occurred once. This rearrangement joins TRBV19 to TRBJ1-1; 9 bases are a match to TRBD1. The germline V gene encodes CDR1 LNHDA and CDR2 SQIVND (reference sequence). V was pared by 6 bases and J by 4 bases, with 6 bases of the junction left unmatched. The CDR3 length is 14 residues. DNA of the CDR3: TGTGCCAGTAGGGTTACAGGGGGCGCCACTGAAGCTTTCTTT. It translates to CASRVTGGATEAFF.

The chain uses TRBV18 and TRBJ2-1; TRBD2 might be the D (6 bases). V lost 3 bases and J 8 bases, leaving 17 bases between the germline ends. The germline CDR1 and CDR2 sequences are KGHSH and LQKENI. This CDR3 is 15 amino acids long. The CDR3 spells CASSPRLGGRDEQFF. The DNA for the CDR3 is TGTGCCAGCTCACCCAGGTTGGGGGGTAGGGATGAGCAGTTCTTC.

The V and J genes are TRBV30 and TRBJ2-5; 11 positions match TRBD2. The CDR3 spans 16 residues. The germline V gene has CDR1 GTSNPN and CDR2 SVGIG (reference sequence). The V and J ends lost 4 bases and 5 bases, in that order; junction bases with no gene match: 12. CDR3 sequence: CAWTIIAGGPRETQYF. The CDR3, as DNA: TGTGCCTGGACAATCATAGCGGGAGGGCCGCGGGAGACCCAGTACTTC. Variable domain in full (rest from reference TRBV30 and TRBJ2-5): SQTIHQWPATLVQPVGSPLSLECTVEGTSNPNLYWYRQAAGRGLQLLFYSVGIGQISSEVPQNLSASRPQDRQFILSSKKLLLSDSGFYLCAWTIIAGGPRETQYFGPGTRLLVL.

The chain has TRBV29-1 and TRBJ2-1; TRBD2 matches at 10 bases. This CDR3 region has 14 residues. Germline CDR1 SQVTM, CDR2 ANQGSEA. After removal of 3 bases from V and 4 bases from J, the junction contained 3 bases not matched to a gene. The CDR3 coding sequence is TGCAGCGTTGAGGGACTAGCGAGATACAATGAGCAGTTCTTC. Its translation is CSVEGLARYNEQFF.

Only a few counts were recorded for this clone. This chain uses TRBV6-5 with TRBJ1-2; 10 nucleotides match TRBD1. In germline, CDR1 is MNHEY, CDR2 SVGAGI. V shed 6 bases and J 1 base; nucleotides not matched to a gene: 5. The CDR3 is made up of 15 amino acids. The CDR3 spells CASSRTGGHNYGYTF. The CDR3 DNA follows: TGTGCCAGCAGCCGGACAGGGGGTCATAACTATGGCTACACCTTC.

V usage is TRBV12-5 and J usage is TRBJ2-2, with TRBD2 identical over 8 bases. The CDR3 totals 18 residues. V gave up 2 bases and J gave up 5 bases; unmatched junction bases: 13. CDR1 LGHNT and CDR2 FRNRAP come from the germline V gene. The CDR3 region has the DNA TGTGCTAGTGGTTTGCCCCGGAGCGGGAGAAAAGGAACCGGGGAGCTGTTTTTT. Amino acid sequence: CASGLPRSGRKGTGELFF.

CDR3 protein: CASSYRGTKNTEAFF. The CDR3 DNA is TGTGCCAGCAGTTACAGGGGGACGAAGAACACTGAAGCTTTCTTT. J is TRBJ1-1 and V is TRBV6-5, with D perhaps matching TRBD1 (6 bases). This CDR3 comprises 15 residues. Germline V gene data show CDR1 as MNHEY and CDR2 as SVGAGI. V dropped 2 bases and J dropped 1 base, with 11 bases sitting between them.